Shown below are 10 T cell receptor beta chains from a single sample sequenced in a study of shared clonotypes between healthy human individuals. Sequencing was performed with immunoSEQ multiplex PCR; in TCRdb, only in-frame clones are kept and a portion is missing. The sample has some 1.4 million clones, about 96% seen once; the top ten hold approximately 1%. Sequenced: naive CD4+ T cells sorted from blood. Subset given: CD45RA+ positively selected. Receptor source: a man aged 25-45 years in good health.

The chain employs TRBV28 and TRBJ1-2; weak D call: TRBD1 (5 bases). CDR3 length: 15 amino acids. Trimming left V 10 bases short and J 5 bases short, with 23 bases between. Germline V lookup: CDR1 MDHEN, CDR2 SYDVKM. CDR3 nucleotides: TGTGCCATCATACGGGGGTCAGGTAGACAGTATGGCTACACCTTC. As protein: CAIIRGSGRQYGYTF.

A note on this clone: The sample holds other DNA sequences that translate to the same CDR3. V and J are TRBV28 and TRBJ2-5; D is unclear. The germline V and J ends were trimmed by 3 bases and 5 bases, with 4 bases remaining between them. From germline, CDR1 is MDHEN and CDR2 SYDVKM. The CDR3 extends over 11 amino acids. The CDR3 is CASSLQETQYF. The DNA for the CDR3 is TGTGCCAGCAGTTTGCAGGAGACCCAGTACTTC.

The chain employs TRBV27 and TRBJ2-5, with 9 nucleotides matching TRBD2. J lost 3 bases, V lost 0 bases, and 5 bases had no gene match. CDR1 is MNHEY and CDR2 is SMNVEV in the germline V gene (reference sequence). There are 16 residues in the CDR3. The CDR3 spells CASSLSPGLAEETQYF. Here the CDR3 DNA reads TGTGCCAGCAGTTTATCCCCGGGACTAGCCGAAGAGACCCAGTACTTC.

The V and J genes are TRBV5-6 and TRBJ1-5, with no clear D. The V end was cut by 4 bases, the J end by 5 bases, with 13 bases between. This CDR3 region has 14 residues. CDR1 and CDR2 from the germline V gene are SGHDT and YYEEEE. CDR3 sequence: CASSRGVGDQPQHF. The CDR3, as DNA: TGTGCCAGCAGCCGCGGGGTGGGCGATCAGCCCCAGCATTTT.

This chain uses TRBV27 with TRBJ1-1, with D possibly being TRBD1 (5 bases). The V end lost 5 bases, the J end lost 1 base, and 17 bases lay between the germline ends. CDR3 length equals 16 residues. Germline V gene lookup returns CDR1 MNHEY and CDR2 SMNVEV (reference sequence). The CDR3 here is CASSLGWGNANTEAFF. The DNA of the CDR3 is TGTGCCAGCAGTCTAGGTTGGGGGAACGCGAACACTGAAGCTTTCTTT.

The rearrangement uses TRBV11-3 and TRBJ1-1; 8 bases are shared with TRBD1. The CDR3 has 14 residues. Germline V gives CDR1 SGHNT, CDR2 YENEEA. V lost 5 bases, J lost 4 bases, and 6 bases stayed unmatched. The CDR3 loop reads CASSRQGSGTEAFF. CDR3 bases: TGTGCCAGCAGCCGACAGGGGAGCGGCACTGAAGCTTTCTTT.

The gene calls are TRBV7-2 and TRBJ2-7; 8 bases are a match to TRBD1. Germline V gene data show CDR1 as SGHTA and CDR2 as FQGNSA. With 5 bases clipped from V and 6 bases from J, the junction kept 6 bases outside the gene matches. The CDR3 loop spans 13 amino acids. CDR3 residues: CASSPTGEIEQYF. The DNA of the CDR3 is TGTGCCAGCAGCCCGACAGGGGAAATCGAGCAGTACTTC.

The rearrangement joins TRBV11-2 to TRBJ2-7, with D unresolved. The CDR3 runs to 12 residues. Germline V gene sequence: CDR1 SGHAT, CDR2 FQNNGV. Trimming stripped 5 bases from V and 5 bases from J, with 10 bases between. CDR3 nucleotide sequence: TGTGCCAGCAGCCCTCGGTTCCACGAGCAGTACTTC. Residues: CASSPRFHEQYF.

V and J are TRBV5-1 and TRBJ2-1; 14 nucleotides align to TRBD2. V dropped 3 bases and J dropped 3; count of bases not matched to a gene: 5. CDR3 length equals 17 residues. Germline-derived CDR1 and CDR2 are SGHRS and YFSETQ. The CDR3, as DNA: TGCGCCAGCAGCTCAGGACTAGCGGGAGGAAGCTACAATGAGCAGTTCTTC. This sequence encodes CASSSGLAGGSYNEQFF.

This rearrangement joins TRBV7-8 to TRBJ1-2, with TRBD1 as a possible D gene (5 bases). Per the germline V gene, CDR1 is SGHVS and CDR2 is FQNEAQ. The V gene lost 5 bases and the J gene lost 1 base, with 14 bases spanning the gap. This CDR3 is built from 15 residues. CDR3 region: CASSPWGLVNYGYTF. For the CDR3, the DNA is TGTGCCAGCAGCCCGTGGGGGTTGGTTAACTATGGCTACACCTTC.